This T cell receptor beta chain was sequenced in a study of blood T cell repertoires in COVID-19 (TCRdb year 2020). Notes on the research overall: The collaborator samples originated in the United States, Italy and Spain and spanned the acute and convalescent phases of COVID-19. The material from the prospective study consisted of cDNA or gDNA derived from T cells, B-cell-depleted T cells, or PBMCs. The dataset comprised deeply sampled blood TCRbeta repertoires from subjects exposed to, actively infected with, or recovered from COVID-19. The repertoires were released in a freely available public database intended as a resource for research on the immune response to SARS-CoV-2. The samples were drawn from two sources: the first 160 participants of the ongoing ImmuneRACE study, and about 1,300 subjects contributed by 6 global collaborators. A de-identified subject ID, COVID-19 status, age in years and sex were almost always included in the sample metadata. Where available, HLA class I and class II types were taken from metadata supplied by the sample provider and were not determined by assay-based typing.

Collaborating institutions collected whole blood in K2EDTA tubes following their own protocols. For TCRbeta analysis, collaborator samples were shipped as frozen whole blood, as isolated PBMCs, or as DNA extracted from either sample type. The CDR3 covers 17 residues, taking in both the cysteine and the phenylalanine. The kept DNA is CDR3 alone, 51 bases in frame from the first base. Trimming takes 1 base from V and 0 bases from J, and the germline ends sit 14 bases apart. Sequences SGHDT (CDR1) and YYEEEE (CDR2) are obtained from the germline V gene. Points the paper makes about the study in general: Clinical and demographic metadata were provided uncurated, with the amount varying by source and participant.

TCRbeta CDR3 regions were amplified from genomic DNA using the immunoSEQ Assay, a bias-controlled multiplex PCR. In the authors' own workflow: Nucleated cell counts per sample were estimated from amplification of reference gene primers within the assay. To quantify the absolute abundance of each unique TCRbeta CDR3 rearrangement, sequence reads were collapsed and filtered. Productive Simpson clonality was computed per sample as the square root of Simpson's diversity index over productive rearrangements. In TCRdb, the immuneACCESS table is reduced to in-frame sequences with V and J assigned. These tables do not hold every clone; where another copy was compared, an unresolved V gene accounts for under half, and the others remain unexplained. The DNA gave D and trimming, while V, J and clone size come from that table. In this sample the table shows around 140,000 clones, 87% of which occur a single time. In total, the top ten clones hold 8% to 9% of the sample.

With regard to this clone: The antigen it recognizes is unknown. Qualities for individual bases were not recorded, and no much larger clone is one base off.

This receptor was taken from a woman aged 45 to 65 with active or convalescent COVID-19. The material sequenced was peripheral blood. The rearranged segments are TRBV5-6 and TRBJ1-5; possibly the D gene is TRBD1, per 5 matching bases. For the CDR3, the sequence is CASSLRFGGLSNQPQHF. The sequenced DNA is TGTGCCAGCAGCTTGCGGTTTGGGGGACTTAGCAATCAGCCCCAGCATTTT.